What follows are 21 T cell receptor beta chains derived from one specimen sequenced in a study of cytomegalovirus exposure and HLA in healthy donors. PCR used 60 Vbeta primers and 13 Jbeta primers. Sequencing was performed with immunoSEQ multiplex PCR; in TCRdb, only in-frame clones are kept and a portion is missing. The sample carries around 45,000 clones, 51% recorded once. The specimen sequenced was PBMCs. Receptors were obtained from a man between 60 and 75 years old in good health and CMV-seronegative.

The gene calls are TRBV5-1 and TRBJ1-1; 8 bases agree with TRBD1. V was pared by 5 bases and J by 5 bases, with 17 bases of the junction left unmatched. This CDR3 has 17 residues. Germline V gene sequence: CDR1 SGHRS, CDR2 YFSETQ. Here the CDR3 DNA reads TGCGCCAGCAGATCATTAAGTATCGGACAGGGTGAGACTGAAGCTTTCTTT. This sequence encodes CASRSLSIGQGETEAFF.

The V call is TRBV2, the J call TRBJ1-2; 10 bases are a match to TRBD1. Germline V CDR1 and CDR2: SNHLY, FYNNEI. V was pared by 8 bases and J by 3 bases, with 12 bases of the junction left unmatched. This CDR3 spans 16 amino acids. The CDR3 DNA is TGTGCCAGCCTCCTAATCCGGGACAGGGGCCACTATGGCTACACCTTC. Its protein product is CASLLIRDRGHYGYTF.

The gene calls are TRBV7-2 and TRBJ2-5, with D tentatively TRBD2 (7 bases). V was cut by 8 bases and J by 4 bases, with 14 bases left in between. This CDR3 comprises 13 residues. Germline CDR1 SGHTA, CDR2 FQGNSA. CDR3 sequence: CASAWGGGETQYF. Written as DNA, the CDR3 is TGTGCCAGCGCCTGGGGGGGCGGAGAGACCCAGTACTTC. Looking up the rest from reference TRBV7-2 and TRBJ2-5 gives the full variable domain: GAGVSQSPSNKVTEKGKDVELRCDPISGHTALYWYRQSLGQGLEFLIYFQGNSAPDKSGLPSDRFSAERTGGSVSTLTIQRTQQEDSAVYLCASAWGGGETQYFGPGTRLLVL.

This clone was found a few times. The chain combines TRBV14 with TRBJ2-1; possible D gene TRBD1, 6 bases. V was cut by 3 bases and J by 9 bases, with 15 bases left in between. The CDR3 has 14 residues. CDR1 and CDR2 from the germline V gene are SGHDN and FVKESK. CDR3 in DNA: TGTGCCAGCAGCCAGGGGGCCCTAATGGCTGAGCAGTTCTTC. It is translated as CASSQGALMAEQFF. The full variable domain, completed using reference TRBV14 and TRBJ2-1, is EAGVTQFPSHSVIEKGQTVTLRCDPISGHDNLYWYRRVMGKEIKFLLHFVKESKQDESGMPNNRFLAERTGGTYSTLKVQPAELEDSGVYFCASSQGALMAEQFFGPGTRLTVL.

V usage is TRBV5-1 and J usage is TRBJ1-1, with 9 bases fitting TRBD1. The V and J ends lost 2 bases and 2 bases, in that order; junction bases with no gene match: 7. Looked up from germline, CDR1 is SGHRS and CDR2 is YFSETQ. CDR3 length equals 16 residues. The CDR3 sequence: CASSFLGTGSNTEAFF. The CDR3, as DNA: TGCGCCAGCAGCTTCCTCGGGACAGGGAGTAACACTGAAGCTTTCTTT.

The CDR3 sequence: CASSGQGGSDTQYF. CDR3 DNA sequence: TGTGCCAGCAGTGGACAGGGGGGGTCAGATACGCAGTATTTT. This chain links TRBV2 with TRBJ2-3, with 9 bases fitting TRBD1. Germline V CDR1 and CDR2: SNHLY, FYNNEI. Trimming took 4 bases from V and 4 from J; bases not matched to a gene: 3. The CDR3 has 14 residues.

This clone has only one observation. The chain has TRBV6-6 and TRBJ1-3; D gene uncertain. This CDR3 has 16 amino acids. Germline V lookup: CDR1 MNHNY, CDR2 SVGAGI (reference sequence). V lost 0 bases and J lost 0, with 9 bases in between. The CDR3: CASSYSPQYSGNTIYF. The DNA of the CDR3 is TGTGCCAGCAGTTACTCACCCCAGTACTCTGGAAACACCATATATTTT.

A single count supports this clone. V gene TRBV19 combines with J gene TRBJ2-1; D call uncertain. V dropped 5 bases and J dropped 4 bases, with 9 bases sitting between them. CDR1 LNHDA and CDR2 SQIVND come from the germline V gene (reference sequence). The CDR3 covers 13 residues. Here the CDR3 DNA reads TGTGCCAGTAGTCCCGCTACTTACAATGAGCAGTTCTTC. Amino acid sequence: CASSPATYNEQFF. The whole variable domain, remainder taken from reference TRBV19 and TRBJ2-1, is DGGITQSPKYLFRKEGQNVTLSCEQNLNHDAMYWYRQDPGQGLRLIYYSQIVNDFQKGDIAEGYSVSREKKESFPLTVTSAQKNPTAFYLCASSPATYNEQFFGPGTRLTVL.

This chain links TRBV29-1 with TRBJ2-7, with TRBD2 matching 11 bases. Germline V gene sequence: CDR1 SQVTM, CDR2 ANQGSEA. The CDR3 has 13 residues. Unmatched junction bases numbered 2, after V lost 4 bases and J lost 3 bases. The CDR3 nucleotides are TGCAGCGTTGCTGGGACTAGCGGCTACGAGCAGTACTTC. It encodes CSVAGTSGYEQYF.

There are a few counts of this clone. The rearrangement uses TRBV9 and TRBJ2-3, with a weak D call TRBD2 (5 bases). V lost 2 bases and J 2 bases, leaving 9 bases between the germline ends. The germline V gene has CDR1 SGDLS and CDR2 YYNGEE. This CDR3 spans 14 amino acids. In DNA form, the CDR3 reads TGTGCCAGCAGCGTCACTAGAAACACAGATACGCAGTATTTT. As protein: CASSVTRNTDTQYF. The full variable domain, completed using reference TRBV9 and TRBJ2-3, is DSGVTQTPKHLITATGQRVTLRCSPRSGDLSVYWYQQSLDQGLQFLIQYYNGEERAKGNILERFSAQQFPDLHSELNLSSLELGDSALYFCASSVTRNTDTQYFGPGTRLTVL.

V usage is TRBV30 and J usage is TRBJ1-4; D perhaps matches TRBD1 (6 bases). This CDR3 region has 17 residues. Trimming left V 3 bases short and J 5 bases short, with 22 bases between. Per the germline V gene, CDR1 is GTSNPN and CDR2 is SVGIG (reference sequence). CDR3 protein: CAWSAASLDRRNEKLFF. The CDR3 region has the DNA TGTGCCTGGAGCGCCGCCTCGTTAGACAGGCGAAATGAAAAACTGTTTTTT.

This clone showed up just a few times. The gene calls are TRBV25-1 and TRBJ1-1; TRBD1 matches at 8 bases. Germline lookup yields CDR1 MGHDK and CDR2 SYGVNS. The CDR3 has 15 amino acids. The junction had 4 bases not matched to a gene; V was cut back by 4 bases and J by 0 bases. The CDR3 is CASSAWTGLNTEAFF. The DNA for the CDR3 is TGTGCCAGCAGTGCCTGGACAGGGCTGAACACTGAAGCTTTCTTT. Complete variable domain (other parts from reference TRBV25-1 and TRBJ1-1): EADIYQTPRYLVIGTGKKITLECSQTMGHDKMYWYQQDPGMELHLIHYSYGVNSTEKGDLSSESTVSRIRTEHFPLTLESARPSHTSQYLCASSAWTGLNTEAFFGQGTRLTVV.

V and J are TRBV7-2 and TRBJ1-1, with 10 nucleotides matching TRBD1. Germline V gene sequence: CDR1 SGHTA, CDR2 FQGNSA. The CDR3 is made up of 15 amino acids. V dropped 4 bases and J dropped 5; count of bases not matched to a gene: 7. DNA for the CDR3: TGTGCCAGCAGCTCCGTGGGACAGGGGAGAACTGAAGCTTTCTTT. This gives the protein CASSSVGQGRTEAFF.

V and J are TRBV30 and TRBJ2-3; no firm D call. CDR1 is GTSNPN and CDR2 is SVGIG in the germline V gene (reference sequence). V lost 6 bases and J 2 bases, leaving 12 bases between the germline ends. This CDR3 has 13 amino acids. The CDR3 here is CACVGSTTDTQYF. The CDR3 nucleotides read TGTGCCTGCGTCGGGTCAACCACAGATACGCAGTATTTT.

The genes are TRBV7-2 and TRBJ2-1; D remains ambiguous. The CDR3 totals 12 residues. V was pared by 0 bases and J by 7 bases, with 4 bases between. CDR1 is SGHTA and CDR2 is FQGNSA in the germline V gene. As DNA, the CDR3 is TGTGCCAGCAGCTTAGCGCTAAATGAGCAGTTCTTC. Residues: CASSLALNEQFF.

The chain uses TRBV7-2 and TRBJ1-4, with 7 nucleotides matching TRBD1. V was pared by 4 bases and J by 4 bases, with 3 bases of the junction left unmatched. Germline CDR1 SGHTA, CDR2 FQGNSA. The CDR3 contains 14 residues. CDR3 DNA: TGTGCCAGCAGCTCAGGGGGGAGTAATGAAAAACTGTTTTTT. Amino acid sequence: CASSSGGSNEKLFF.

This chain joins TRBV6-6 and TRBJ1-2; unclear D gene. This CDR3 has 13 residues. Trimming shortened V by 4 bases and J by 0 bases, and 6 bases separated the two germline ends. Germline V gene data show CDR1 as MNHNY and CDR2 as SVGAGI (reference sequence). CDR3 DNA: TGTGCCAGCAGTTCTTTCGCTAACTATGGCTACACCTTC. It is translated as CASSSFANYGYTF.

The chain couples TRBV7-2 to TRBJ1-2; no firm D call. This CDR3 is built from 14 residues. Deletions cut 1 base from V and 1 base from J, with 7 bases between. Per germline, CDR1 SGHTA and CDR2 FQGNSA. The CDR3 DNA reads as TGTGCCAGCAGCTTAGGTCGGGATAACTATGGCTACACCTTC. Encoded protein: CASSLGRDNYGYTF. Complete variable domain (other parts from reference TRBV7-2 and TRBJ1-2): GAGVSQSPSNKVTEKGKDVELRCDPISGHTALYWYRQSLGQGLEFLIYFQGNSAPDKSGLPSDRFSAERTGGSVSTLTIQRTQQEDSAVYLCASSLGRDNYGYTFGSGTRLTVV.

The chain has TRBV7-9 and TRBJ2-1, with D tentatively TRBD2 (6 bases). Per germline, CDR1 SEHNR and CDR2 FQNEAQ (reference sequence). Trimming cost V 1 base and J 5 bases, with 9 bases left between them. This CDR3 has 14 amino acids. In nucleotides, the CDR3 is TGTGCCAGCAGCTTAGTTATAGCGGACAATGAGCAGTTCTTC. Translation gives CASSLVIADNEQFF. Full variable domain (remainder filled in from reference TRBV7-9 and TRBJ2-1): DTGVSQNPRHKITKRGQNVTFRCDPISEHNRLYWYRQTLGQGPEFLTYFQNEAQLEKSRLLSDRFSAERPKGSFSTLEIQRTEQGDSAMYLCASSLVIADNEQFFGPGTRLTVL.

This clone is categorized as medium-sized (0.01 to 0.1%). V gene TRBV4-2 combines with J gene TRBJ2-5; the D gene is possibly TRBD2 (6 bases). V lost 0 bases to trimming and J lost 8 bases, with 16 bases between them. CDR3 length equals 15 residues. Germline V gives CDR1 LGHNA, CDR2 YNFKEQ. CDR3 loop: CASSQEGRAGGTQYF. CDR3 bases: TGTGCCAGCAGCCAAGAAGGCAGGGCCGGGGGTACCCAGTACTTC.

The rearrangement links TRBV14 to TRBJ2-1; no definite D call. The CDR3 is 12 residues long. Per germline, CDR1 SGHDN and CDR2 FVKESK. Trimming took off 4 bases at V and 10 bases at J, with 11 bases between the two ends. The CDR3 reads CASSPTGREQFF. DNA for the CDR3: TGTGCCAGCAGCCCCACTGGCAGGGAGCAGTTCTTC. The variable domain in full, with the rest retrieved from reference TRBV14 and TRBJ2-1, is EAGVTQFPSHSVIEKGQTVTLRCDPISGHDNLYWYRRVMGKEIKFLLHFVKESKQDESGMPNNRFLAERTGGTYSTLKVQPAELEDSGVYFCASSPTGREQFFGPGTRLTVL.